The TCR beta chain under discussion was sequenced for a study of radiotherapy plus CTLA-4 blockade in lung cancer. For the study at large: Patients showed objective responses in roughly 18% of cases and disease control in about 30%. Findings and caveats of the study: After radiotherapy and ipilimumab, tumor-derived clones expanded in peripheral blood. Reports state that early shifts in blood T cell clones, with interferon-beta, best predicted response.

The repertoire was sequenced with immunoSEQ multiplex PCR; TCRdb's copy has only in-frame clones and lacks some. This sample has tens of thousands of clones; roughly 76% occur once, and the top ten carry over 8.5%. As to this clone: What it recognizes is unknown.

Ipilimumab-mediated CTLA-4 blockade plus focal radiation was given to patients having chemo-refractory metastatic non-small-cell lung cancer. Looked up from germline, CDR1 is SNHLY and CDR2 is FYNNEI. V dropped 3 bases and J dropped 7 bases, with 12 bases sitting between them. The CDR3 runs to 14 residues. The origin of this receptor is a human donor with non-small cell lung cancer who had stable disease on radiotherapy plus ipilimumab. This specimen was peripheral blood, taken from a patient treated with radiotherapy plus ipilimumab. The gene calls are TRBV2 and TRBJ1-4; D remains ambiguous. The chain's CDR3 is CASSDGLRGEKLFF. CDR3 nucleotide sequence: TGTGCCAGCAGTGACGGACTCCGGGGTGAAAAACTGTTTTTT.